A single TCR beta chain is shown here with its context. This CDR3 has 16 residues. V lost 3 bases and J 3 bases, leaving 15 bases between the germline ends. Germline-derived CDR1 and CDR2 are MDHEN and SYDVKM. As processed by the authors: It was from reference gene primer amplification that nucleated cell counts were estimated. The table came from immunoSEQ multiplex PCR; TCRdb's copy has only in-frame clones and leaves some out. V, J and clone size are taken as reported in that table, and D and trimming were inferred from the DNA itself. The sample holds roughly 300,000 clones, about 88% seen once. The sample is drawn from a study of blood T cell repertoires in COVID-19.

This sequence joins TRBV28 and TRBJ1-5; perhaps TRBD1 as D (6 bases). Sequenced: peripheral blood. This TCR derives from a human donor with COVID-19, enrolled during active disease. The donor label of this sample is uncertain. CDR3 DNA: TGTGCCAGCAGTTTTCTGACGAAGGGGGACAATCAGCCCCAGCATTTT. Translated, it gives CASSFLTKGDNQPQHF.